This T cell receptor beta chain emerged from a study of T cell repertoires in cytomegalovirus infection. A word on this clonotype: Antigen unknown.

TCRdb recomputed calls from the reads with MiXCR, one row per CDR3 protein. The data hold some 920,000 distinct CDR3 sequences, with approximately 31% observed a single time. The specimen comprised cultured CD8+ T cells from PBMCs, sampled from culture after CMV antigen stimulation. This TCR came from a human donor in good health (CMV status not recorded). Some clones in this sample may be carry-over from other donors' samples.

This CDR3 reads CASSKSQWELFF. CDR3 bases: TGTGCCAGCAGTAAAAGCCAGTGGGAGCTGTTTTTT. The V gene is TRBV25-1, the J gene TRBJ2-2; no reliable D call. There are 12 residues in the CDR3. The V gene lost 5 bases and the J gene lost 9 bases, with 10 bases spanning the gap. Germline V gene sequence: CDR1 MGHDK, CDR2 SYGVNS.